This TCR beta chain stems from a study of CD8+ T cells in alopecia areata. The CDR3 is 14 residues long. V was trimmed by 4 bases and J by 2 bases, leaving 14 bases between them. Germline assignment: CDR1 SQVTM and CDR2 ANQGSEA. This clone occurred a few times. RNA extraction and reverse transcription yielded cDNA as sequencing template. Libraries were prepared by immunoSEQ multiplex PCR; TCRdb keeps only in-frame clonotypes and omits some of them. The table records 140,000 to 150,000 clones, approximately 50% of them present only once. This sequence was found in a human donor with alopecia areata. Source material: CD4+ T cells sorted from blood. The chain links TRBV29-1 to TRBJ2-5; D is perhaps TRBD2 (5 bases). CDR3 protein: CSVGRSVTQETQYF. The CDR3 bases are TGCAGCGTTGGTCGTAGCGTTACTCAAGAGACCCAGTACTTC.